This TCR beta chain is drawn from a study of response to subunit inactivated influenza vaccine. General observations from the study: Authors suggested each seasonal flu vaccination may recruit only limited numbers of new T cells.

TCRdb analysed the RT-PCR reads with MiXCR anew, one entry per CDR3 protein. The profile shows under 800,000 distinct CDR3 sequences, about 15% of them singletons. This clonotype was seen more than once but under ten times. What it binds is not known. Germline V gene lookup returns CDR1 LNHDA and CDR2 SQIVND (reference sequence). The V and J ends lost 1 base and 8 bases respectively, with 12 bases between them. The CDR3 sequence is 14 residues long. Sequencing was performed on PBMCs from blood, taken roughly 2 weeks before vaccination. The receptor was derived from a man aged 45 to 65 who received an inactivated influenza vaccine. This chain connects TRBV19 to TRBJ2-1; D is possibly TRBD2 (6 bases). The CDR3 region is CASSIGPRGYEQFF. The CDR3 nucleotides read TGTGCCAGTAGTATAGGGCCCCGGGGGTATGAGCAGTTCTTC.